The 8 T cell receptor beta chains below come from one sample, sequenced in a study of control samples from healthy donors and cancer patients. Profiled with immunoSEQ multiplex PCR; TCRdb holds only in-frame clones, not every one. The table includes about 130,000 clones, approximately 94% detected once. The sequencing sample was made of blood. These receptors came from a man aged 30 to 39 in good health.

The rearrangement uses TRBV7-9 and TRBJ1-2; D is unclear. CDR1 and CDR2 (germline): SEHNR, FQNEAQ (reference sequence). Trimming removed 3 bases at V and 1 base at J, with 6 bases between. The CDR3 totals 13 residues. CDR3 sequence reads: CASSFAVNYGYTF. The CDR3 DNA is TGTGCCAGCAGCTTCGCGGTTAACTATGGCTACACCTTC.

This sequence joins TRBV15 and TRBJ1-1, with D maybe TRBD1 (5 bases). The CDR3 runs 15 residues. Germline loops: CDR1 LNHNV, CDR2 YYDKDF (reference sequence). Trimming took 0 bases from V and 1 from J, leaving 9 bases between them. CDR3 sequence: CATSRDSGTNTEAFF. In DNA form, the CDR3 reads TGTGCCACCAGCAGAGATAGTGGGACGAACACTGAAGCTTTCTTT.

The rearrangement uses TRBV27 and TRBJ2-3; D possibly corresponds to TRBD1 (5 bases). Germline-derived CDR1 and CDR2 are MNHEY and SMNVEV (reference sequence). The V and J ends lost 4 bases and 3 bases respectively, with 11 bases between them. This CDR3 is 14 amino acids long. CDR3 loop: CASSYQGWTDTQYF. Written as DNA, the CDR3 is TGTGCCAGCAGTTACCAGGGTTGGACAGATACGCAGTATTTT.

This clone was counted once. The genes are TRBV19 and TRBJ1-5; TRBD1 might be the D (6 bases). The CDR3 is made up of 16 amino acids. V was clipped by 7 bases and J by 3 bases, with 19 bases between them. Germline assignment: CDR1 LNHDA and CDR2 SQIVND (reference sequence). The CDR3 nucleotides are TGTGCCAGTATTACGACAGGAGGGGCCCCCAATCAGCCCCAGCATTTT. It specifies CASITTGGAPNQPQHF.

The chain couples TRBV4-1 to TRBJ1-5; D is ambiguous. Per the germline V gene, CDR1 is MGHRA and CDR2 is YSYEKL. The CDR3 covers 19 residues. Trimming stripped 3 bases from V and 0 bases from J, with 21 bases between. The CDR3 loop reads CASSQSVVAERYSNQPQHF. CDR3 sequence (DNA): TGCGCCAGCAGCCAGAGCGTCGTGGCAGAAAGGTATAGCAATCAGCCCCAGCATTTT.

CDR3 in amino acids: CASSEEAGDTGELFF. The DNA for the CDR3 is TGTGCCAGCTCCGAAGAGGCCGGGGACACCGGGGAGCTGTTTTTT. The genes are TRBV11-3 and TRBJ2-2, with a possible D match to TRBD2 (5 bases). Germline assignment: CDR1 SGHNT and CDR2 YENEEA. The CDR3 length is 15 residues. V lost 8 bases and J 3 bases, leaving 16 bases between the germline ends.

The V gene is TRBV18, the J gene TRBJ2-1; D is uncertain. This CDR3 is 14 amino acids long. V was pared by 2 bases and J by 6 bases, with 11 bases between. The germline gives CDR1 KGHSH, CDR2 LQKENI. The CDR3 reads CASSPMSVGNEQFF. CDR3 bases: TGTGCCAGCTCACCAATGAGTGTAGGCAATGAGCAGTTCTTC.

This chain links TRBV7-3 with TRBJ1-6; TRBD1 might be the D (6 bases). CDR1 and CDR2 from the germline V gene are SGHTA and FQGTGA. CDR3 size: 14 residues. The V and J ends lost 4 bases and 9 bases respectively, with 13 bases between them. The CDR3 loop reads CASSSLGASSPLHF. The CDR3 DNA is TGTGCCAGCAGCTCCTTGGGGGCGAGTTCACCCCTCCACTTT.